These 25 T cell receptor beta chains were all obtained from the same sample, sequenced in a study of monozygotic twins with cystic fibrosis. Assay: immunoSEQ multiplex PCR; the TCRdb copy retains only in-frame clones and omits some. The sample holds fewer than 15,000 clones, roughly 85% seen once. What was sequenced was blood. The receptor source for this set is a man between 18 and 35 years old with cystic fibrosis.

The chain links TRBV6-4 to TRBJ2-1; TRBD2 might be the D (6 bases). Trimming left V 7 bases short and J 8 bases short, with 21 bases between. The V gene's germline CDR1 is MRHNA and CDR2 SNTAGT. The CDR3 consists of 15 residues. This chain's CDR3 is CASTETHGGFDEQFF. CDR3 nucleotide sequence: TGTGCCAGCACAGAAACCCACGGGGGATTCGATGAGCAGTTCTTC.

This clone was seen only once. Here the CDR3 reads CASSESHSGPDTQYF. CDR3 nucleotides: TGCGCCAGCAGTGAGTCCCACTCGGGGCCAGATACGCAGTATTTT. V gene TRBV10-2 combines with J gene TRBJ2-3, with D possibly called TRBD1 or TRBD2 (5 bases each). The CDR3 contains 15 residues. Trimming took off 0 bases at V and 4 bases at J, with 11 bases between the two ends. Germline CDR1 and CDR2: WSHSY and SAAADI.

This chain links TRBV6-5 with TRBJ2-3; 10 positions match TRBD2. V dropped 5 bases and J dropped 2; count of bases not matched to a gene: 4. The V gene's germline CDR1 is MNHEY and CDR2 SVGAGI. This CDR3 has 15 residues. CDR3 sequence (DNA): TGTGCCAGCAGTCCTCTAGCGGGGGTCACAGATACGCAGTATTTT. Its translation: CASSPLAGVTDTQYF.

For the CDR3, the DNA is TGTGCCAGCAGAGCCAGGATTCGCTATAATTCACCCCTCCACTTT. Amino acids: CASRARIRYNSPLHF. V usage is TRBV2 and J usage is TRBJ1-6; D is ambiguous. The CDR3 sequence is 15 residues long. Germline V gives CDR1 SNHLY, CDR2 FYNNEI. V lost 6 bases and J lost 3, with 12 bases in between.

Only a few counts were recorded for this clone. CDR3 sequence (DNA): TGTGCCAGCAGCTTAGGCAGTAGCGGGTTCTCCTACGAGCAGTACTTC. Translating it yields CASSLGSSGFSYEQYF. The chain recombines TRBV11-2 with TRBJ2-7; 7 positions match TRBD2. Germline V gene data show CDR1 as SGHAT and CDR2 as FQNNGV. CDR3 length: 16 amino acids. V lost 1 base and J lost 0; bases outside the gene matches: 6.

The rearrangement links TRBV6-6 to TRBJ2-7; D gene uncertain. CDR3 length: 15 amino acids. CDR1 MNHNY and CDR2 SVGAGI come from the germline V gene (reference sequence). The V and J ends lost 4 bases and 0 bases respectively, with 13 bases between them. In nucleotides, the CDR3 is TGTGCCAGCAGTTCCCCCACACTGAGCTCCTACGAGCAGTACTTC. Protein sequence: CASSSPTLSSYEQYF.

V is TRBV18 and J is TRBJ2-7; no clear D gene. Germline CDR1 reads KGHSH; CDR2 reads LQKENI. V was cut by 2 bases and J by 0 bases, with 8 bases left in between. The CDR3 runs 14 residues. The CDR3 here is CASSPSTNSYEQYF. The DNA of the CDR3 is TGTGCCAGCTCACCATCCACGAACTCCTACGAGCAGTACTTC. Filled out from reference TRBV18 and TRBJ2-7, the complete variable domain reads NAGVMQNPRHLVRRRGQEARLRCSPMKGHSHVYWYRQLPEEGLKFMVYLQKENIIDESGMPKERFSAEFPKEGPSILRIQQVVRGDSAAYFCASSPSTNSYEQYFGPGTRLTVT.

The rearrangement links TRBV6-4 to TRBJ1-5; D is ambiguous. The germline gives CDR1 MRHNA, CDR2 SNTAGT. V was shortened by 3 bases and J by 4 bases, with 7 bases between the two germline ends. The CDR3 contains 13 residues. The CDR3 DNA reads as TGTGCCAGCAGTGAAAATGGGAATCAGCCCCAGCATTTT. This encodes CASSENGNQPQHF.

J is TRBJ2-2 and V is TRBV30, with 9 positions matching TRBD2. This CDR3 has 15 amino acids. V dropped 4 bases and J dropped 6; count of bases not matched to a gene: 9. Germline V lookup: CDR1 GTSNPN, CDR2 SVGIG (reference sequence). The CDR3 nucleotides read TGTGCCTGGAACCAAAGGACTAGCGTATCCGGGGAGCTGTTTTTT. Its translation is CAWNQRTSVSGELFF.

This chain joins TRBV29-1 and TRBJ2-7, with 9 bases identical to TRBD2. This CDR3 is built from 13 residues. V shed 6 bases, J shed 4 bases, and the junction held 7 bases outside the gene matches. Germline V gene sequence: CDR1 SQVTM, CDR2 ANQGSEA. CDR3 nucleotide sequence: TGCAGCGTCGTGACTAGCGGTAGTTACGAGCAGTACTTC. Amino acids: CSVVTSGSYEQYF.

This clone was found a few times. V gene TRBV6-1 combines with J gene TRBJ1-2, with D possibly being TRBD1 (6 bases). Germline CDR1 and CDR2: MNHNS and SASEGT. The CDR3 is 14 amino acids. Between the trimmed V and J ends, which lost 0 bases and 4 bases, there was a span of 9 bases. CDR3 in amino acids: CASSEARGTYGYTF. The CDR3 DNA is TGTGCCAGCAGTGAAGCCAGGGGTACCTATGGCTACACCTTC.

This chain joins TRBV28 and TRBJ1-1, with D unclear. CDR3 length: 12 amino acids. Trimming pared 3 bases from V and 3 bases from J, leaving 5 bases between. Per germline, CDR1 MDHEN and CDR2 SYDVKM. CDR3 DNA sequence: TGTGCCAGCAGTTTCCGACACACTGAAGCTTTCTTT. Protein product: CASSFRHTEAFF.

V and J are TRBV6-6 and TRBJ2-7; D may be TRBD1 (6 bases). The CDR3 contains 14 residues. Germline loops: CDR1 MNHNY, CDR2 SVGAGI (reference sequence). V was clipped by 6 bases and J by 2 bases, with 14 bases between them. CDR3: CASRDSPPAYEQYF. The CDR3 nucleotides are TGTGCCAGCAGGGACAGCCCCCCGGCCTACGAGCAGTACTTC.

The chain recombines TRBV5-6 with TRBJ2-5; 7 positions agree with TRBD2. CDR3 length: 15 amino acids. Germline CDR1 and CDR2: SGHDT and YYEEEE. Germline trimming cut 0 bases from V and 4 bases from J; bases unmatched to any gene: 6. DNA for the CDR3: TGTGCCAGCAGCTTGGGCGGGAGTAGTGGAGAGACCCAGTACTTC. Translated, it gives CASSLGGSSGETQYF.

V gene TRBV7-9 combines with J gene TRBJ2-5, with 8 nucleotides matching TRBD1. V dropped 7 bases and J dropped 0; count of bases not matched to a gene: 4. The CDR3 runs 14 residues. Looked up from germline, CDR1 is SEHNR and CDR2 is FQNEAQ (reference sequence). In DNA, the CDR3 is TGTGCCAGCACCCAGGGGGCTTACCAAGAGACCCAGTACTTC. Amino acids: CASTQGAYQETQYF.

The chain has TRBV5-1 and TRBJ2-7; no reliable D call. The V gene's germline CDR1 is SGHRS and CDR2 YFSETQ. Trimming pared 2 bases from V and 2 bases from J, leaving 11 bases between. This CDR3 comprises 14 residues. The CDR3 loop reads CASSFAENTYEQYF. In nucleotides, the CDR3 is TGCGCCAGCAGCTTCGCGGAAAACACCTACGAGCAGTACTTC.

The V gene is TRBV4-3, the J gene TRBJ2-5, with 11 bases identical to TRBD2. The CDR3 sequence is 15 residues long. After removal of 4 bases from V and 2 bases from J, the junction contained 3 bases not matched to a gene. Per germline, CDR1 LGHNA and CDR2 YSLEER. CDR3 DNA sequence: TGCGCCAGCAGCCCGCTAGCGGGGGGACAAGAGACCCAGTACTTC. It specifies CASSPLAGGQETQYF.

The V call is TRBV5-1, the J call TRBJ2-5; 12 bases match TRBD2. CDR3 length: 16 amino acids. Unmatched junction bases numbered 7, after V lost 3 bases and J lost 4 bases. CDR1 and CDR2 from the germline V gene are SGHRS and YFSETQ. CDR3 amino acids: CASSSGLAGRGETQYF. Here the CDR3 DNA reads TGCGCCAGCAGCTCTGGACTAGCGGGGAGAGGAGAGACCCAGTACTTC.

This chain links TRBV18 with TRBJ2-7; 7 nucleotides match TRBD1. The J segment lost 3 bases and the V segment lost 4 bases, leaving 6 bases of the junction unmatched. CDR1 and CDR2 from the germline V gene are KGHSH and LQKENI. The CDR3 runs 14 residues. This CDR3 reads CASSLADRDYEQYF. The CDR3 DNA is TGTGCCAGCTCACTAGCAGACAGGGACTACGAGCAGTACTTC. Filled out from reference TRBV18 and TRBJ2-7, the complete variable domain reads NAGVMQNPRHLVRRRGQEARLRCSPMKGHSHVYWYRQLPEEGLKFMVYLQKENIIDESGMPKERFSAEFPKEGPSILRIQQVVRGDSAAYFCASSLADRDYEQYFGPGTRLTVT.

The rearrangement links TRBV4-2 to TRBJ2-2; 7 bases agree with TRBD2. The CDR3 has 17 amino acids. V was pared by 6 bases and J by 0 bases, with 10 bases of the junction left unmatched. The germline CDR1 and CDR2 sequences are LGHNA and YNFKEQ. DNA of the CDR3: TGTGCCAGCAGAGAAGACAGCGGGGCCGCGAACACCGGGGAGCTGTTTTTT. This sequence encodes CASREDSGAANTGELFF.

This sequence joins TRBV5-6 and TRBJ1-1; no clear D. The CDR3 covers 15 residues. Germline V CDR1 and CDR2: SGHDT, YYEEEE. Trimming took off 4 bases at V and 3 bases at J, with 16 bases between the two ends. CDR3 region: CASSLGLPTDTEAFF. The CDR3 nucleotides read TGTGCCAGCAGCCTAGGACTCCCCACGGACACTGAAGCTTTCTTT.

CDR3 residues: CASSLSRGVDTQYF. In DNA, the CDR3 is TGCGCCAGCAGCTTGTCCCGGGGAGTAGATACGCAGTATTTT. The J gene is TRBJ2-3, the V gene TRBV5-1; a possible D gene is TRBD2 (5 bases). Germline-derived CDR1 and CDR2 are SGHRS and YFSETQ. The CDR3 has 14 residues. The germline V and J ends were trimmed by 1 base and 5 bases, with 11 bases remaining between them.

The rearrangement joins TRBV30 to TRBJ2-1; TRBD1 is a possible D gene (6 bases). The V gene's germline CDR1 is GTSNPN and CDR2 SVGIG (reference sequence). This CDR3 has 18 amino acids. V shed 4 bases and J shed 2 bases, with 24 bases lying between them. Written as DNA, the CDR3 is TGTGCCTGGAACTCAGGGGACAACAAGGGTCGACCCTACAATGAGCAGTTCTTC. Its translation is CAWNSGDNKGRPYNEQFF.

The CDR3 coding sequence is TGCGCCAGCAGCTTGGTCTCGACAGGGGACTACGAGCAGTACTTC. It codes for CASSLVSTGDYEQYF. The rearrangement joins TRBV5-1 to TRBJ2-5; 8 positions agree with TRBD1. The DNA end favors TRBJ2-7, so the J call may be wrong. The CDR3 runs 15 residues. CDR1 is SGHRS and CDR2 is YFSETQ in the germline V gene.

The rearrangement links TRBV7-2 to TRBJ2-2; tentatively, D is TRBD2 (5 bases). The CDR3 totals 16 residues. V was cut by 7 bases and J by 1 base, with 16 bases left in between. Germline CDR1 SGHTA, CDR2 FQGNSA. CDR3 nucleotides: TGTGCCAGCACCTCCGGGGTTTGGGGGAACACCGGGGAGCTGTTTTTT. This sequence encodes CASTSGVWGNTGELFF.